Below are 23 T cell receptor beta chains sequenced from a single sample in a study of cytomegalovirus exposure and HLA in healthy donors. Vbeta (60) and Jbeta (13) primers were used in the PCR. Produced via immunoSEQ multiplex PCR; TCRdb's table is partial and in-frame only. The sample lists roughly 120,000 clones, less than 80% occurring once. Sequencing used PBMCs. Receptors originate from a woman aged 50 to 60 in good health and CMV-seropositive.

The chain has TRBV6-6 and TRBJ2-5; D remains unclear. Per the germline V gene, CDR1 is MNHNY and CDR2 is SVGAGI (reference sequence). The CDR3 is made up of 15 amino acids. The ends were cut back, 2 bases at V and 4 bases at J, with 14 bases in the middle. CDR3 residues: CASSYPGQKLETQYF. The CDR3 nucleotides read TGTGCCAGCAGTTACCCTGGGCAGAAGTTAGAGACCCAGTACTTC.

This chain uses TRBV6-5 with TRBJ2-3; D remains ambiguous. Germline CDR1 and CDR2: MNHEY and SVGAGI. The length of the CDR3 is 15 residues. Trimming removed 7 bases at V and 0 bases at J, with 14 bases between. CDR3 in amino acids: CASIARVPSTDTQYF. The CDR3 nucleotides read TGTGCCAGCATCGCCCGGGTACCTAGCACAGATACGCAGTATTTT.

The V and J genes are TRBV10-3 and TRBJ2-1, with 12 bases matching TRBD2. Germline assignment: CDR1 ENHRY and CDR2 SYGVKD. CDR3 length: 17 amino acids. The V segment lost 7 bases and the J segment 3 bases; nucleotides outside the gene matches: 10. CDR3 protein: CAIMATSGGHYYNEQFF. The DNA of the CDR3 is TGTGCCATCATGGCGACTAGCGGGGGTCACTACTACAATGAGCAGTTCTTC.

This chain joins TRBV28 and TRBJ1-1; 12 bases line up with TRBD1. Germline V gene lookup returns CDR1 MDHEN and CDR2 SYDVKM. This CDR3 has 17 residues. V was clipped by 6 bases and J by 3 bases; unmatched bases: 11. The CDR3 here is CASSAIGTGGWHTEAFF. The CDR3 bases are TGTGCCAGCAGCGCAATCGGGACAGGGGGCTGGCACACTGAAGCTTTCTTT.

This clone was observed a handful of times. V and J are TRBV7-2 and TRBJ1-5; D may be TRBD1 (6 bases). This CDR3 is 16 amino acids long. V lost 1 base, J lost 4 bases, and 14 bases lay in between. The V gene's germline CDR1 is SGHTA and CDR2 FQGNSA. In nucleotides, the CDR3 is TGTGCCAGCAGCTTAGGGGGAATAGGGGGTAATCAGCCCCAGCATTTT. Translating it yields CASSLGGIGGNQPQHF.

The rearrangement uses TRBV18 and TRBJ1-1; D is ambiguous. V lost 3 bases, J lost 1 base, and 6 bases lay in between. The CDR3 is 13 residues long. Germline assignment: CDR1 KGHSH and CDR2 LQKENI. Written as DNA, the CDR3 is TGTGCCAGCTCACCTCGGGGGAACACTGAAGCTTTCTTT. Its protein product is CASSPRGNTEAFF.

The chain has TRBV6-1 and TRBJ2-5, with TRBD1 identical over 8 bases. The V and J ends lost 6 bases and 6 bases, in that order; junction bases with no gene match: 12. Germline CDR1 MNHNS, CDR2 SASEGT. The length of the CDR3 is 15 residues. CDR3 region: CASRAGTGLSKTQYF. The CDR3 region has the DNA TGTGCCAGCAGAGCCGGGACAGGCCTATCAAAGACCCAGTACTTC.

This clone was observed once. The chain couples TRBV30 to TRBJ2-7; the D gene is possibly TRBD2 (6 bases). The V end was cut by 4 bases, the J end by 3 bases, with 16 bases between. The CDR3 is 14 amino acids. Germline values: CDR1 GTSNPN, CDR2 SVGIG (reference sequence). CDR3 sequence reads: CAWNSGGVNYEQYF. The CDR3 nucleotides read TGTGCCTGGAATAGTGGCGGGGTGAACTACGAGCAGTACTTC.

The chain uses TRBV5-6 and TRBJ1-2, with TRBD1 as a possible D gene (5 bases). Germline assignment: CDR1 SGHDT and CDR2 YYEEEE. The CDR3 loop spans 13 amino acids. V was pared by 4 bases and J by 8 bases, with 15 bases between. This CDR3 reads CASSPGAGVGYTF. DNA of the CDR3: TGTGCCAGCAGCCCGGGTGCGGGGGTCGGCTACACCTTC.

This chain uses TRBV9 with TRBJ1-2, with 7 bases lining up with TRBD1. Germline CDR1 and CDR2: SGDLS and YYNGEE. J gave up 8 bases and V 2 bases, and 9 bases lay outside the gene matches. The CDR3 is made up of 14 amino acids. CDR3 loop: CASSVGTVTSGYTF. The CDR3 DNA follows: TGTGCCAGCAGCGTTGGGACAGTAACCTCCGGCTACACCTTC. The full variable domain, in which reference TRBV9 and TRBJ1-2 provide the parts outside the CDR3, is DSGVTQTPKHLITATGQRVTLRCSPRSGDLSVYWYQQSLDQGLQFLIQYYNGEERAKGNILERFSAQQFPDLHSELNLSSLELGDSALYFCASSVGTVTSGYTFGSGTRLTVV.

This chain links TRBV4-3 with TRBJ2-3; 14 bases are shared with TRBD2. CDR3 length equals 18 residues. V lost 3 bases and J lost 5; bases outside the gene matches: 10. Germline CDR1 reads LGHNA; CDR2 reads YSLEER. CDR3 coding DNA: TGCGCCAGCAGCCAGGGACCCGGGACTAGCGGGAGACGAGATACGCAGTATTTT. This translates into CASSQGPGTSGRRDTQYF.

The CDR3: CASSVGGLAGDEQYF. CDR3 nucleotides: TGTGCCAGCAGCGTAGGGGGACTAGCGGGAGATGAGCAGTACTTC. This chain connects TRBV9 to TRBJ2-7, with TRBD2 matching 14 bases. There are 15 residues in the CDR3. The V gene end was trimmed by 0 bases and the J gene end by 7 bases; junction bases not matched to a gene: 3. Germline CDR1 and CDR2: SGDLS and YYNGEE.

The rearrangement joins TRBV29-1 to TRBJ1-4; 7 bases are shared with TRBD1. Germline trimming cut 4 bases from V and 7 bases from J; bases unmatched to any gene: 9. The CDR3 consists of 14 residues. CDR1 SQVTM and CDR2 ANQGSEA come from the germline V gene. CDR3 residues: CSVGQGGSGEKLFF. The CDR3 region has the DNA TGCAGCGTTGGACAAGGGGGCTCTGGTGAAAAACTGTTTTTT.

V and J are TRBV6-1 and TRBJ2-7; D is unclear. In germline, CDR1 is MNHNS, CDR2 SASEGT. V was clipped by 7 bases and J by 5 bases, with 12 bases between them. CDR3 length: 12 residues. CDR3 coding DNA: TGTGCCAGCATACTAAAGGCCAACGAGCAGTACTTC. Its protein product is CASILKANEQYF.

The chain combines TRBV5-6 with TRBJ1-2; 7 nucleotides align to TRBD1. Trimming at V came to 4 bases and at J to 2 bases, leaving 5 bases not matched to a gene. This CDR3 spans 14 amino acids. Germline lookup yields CDR1 SGHDT and CDR2 YYEEEE. CDR3 DNA sequence: TGTGCCAGCAGCGAACCGGGACAGAACTATGGCTACACCTTC. It codes for CASSEPGQNYGYTF.

The chain employs TRBV4-1 and TRBJ1-1, with D possibly matching TRBD1 (6 bases). V was shortened by 4 bases and J by 1 base, with 13 bases between the two germline ends. Germline assignment: CDR1 MGHRA and CDR2 YSYEKL. The CDR3 sequence is 15 residues long. CDR3 protein: CASSPRDIPNTEAFF. The CDR3 coding sequence is TGCGCCAGCAGCCCACGGGACATCCCGAACACTGAAGCTTTCTTT.

The rearrangement uses TRBV2 and TRBJ2-2, with D perhaps matching TRBD2 (5 bases). V was cut by 2 bases and J by 5 bases, with 15 bases left in between. Germline V gene sequence: CDR1 SNHLY, CDR2 FYNNEI. The CDR3 is 16 amino acids. CDR3 coding DNA: TGTGCCAGCAGTGAAAGCGGAGTCTTCGGAACCGGGGAGCTGTTTTTT. Its protein product is CASSESGVFGTGELFF.

The chain couples TRBV30 to TRBJ1-5; 9 bases are a match to TRBD1. The CDR3 is 14 amino acids. Germline V CDR1 and CDR2: GTSNPN, SVGIG (reference sequence). The V gene end was trimmed by 5 bases and the J gene end by 7 bases; junction bases not matched to a gene: 9. The CDR3 nucleotides are TGTGCCTGGTCACCGGGACAGGGAATCCAGCCCCAGCATTTT. Amino acid sequence: CAWSPGQGIQPQHF.

The rearrangement links TRBV18 to TRBJ2-2, with D possibly being TRBD2 (6 bases). Trimming stripped 4 bases from V and 7 bases from J, with 10 bases between. CDR3 size: 13 residues. Germline loops: CDR1 KGHSH, CDR2 LQKENI. This chain's CDR3 is CASSLGTLGELFF. CDR3 in DNA: TGTGCCAGCTCACTCGGGACTCTCGGGGAGCTGTTTTTT.

The chain combines TRBV29-1 with TRBJ2-5; 8 bases are shared with TRBD2. V was pared by 6 bases and J by 2 bases, with 8 bases of the junction left unmatched. The germline V gene encodes CDR1 SQVTM and CDR2 ANQGSEA. The CDR3 spans 14 residues. For the CDR3, the DNA is TGCAGCGTAGTTTCCCCGGGGGGGCAAGAGACCCAGTACTTC. Translated: CSVVSPGGQETQYF.

The chain carries TRBV29-1 and TRBJ2-2, with D unclear. V gave up 4 bases and J gave up 4 bases, with 7 bases separating them. The CDR3 totals 12 residues. Germline lookup yields CDR1 SQVTM and CDR2 ANQGSEA. CDR3 in DNA: TGCAGCGTTGCGCGGAGCACCGGGGAGCTGTTTTTT. Amino acids: CSVARSTGELFF.

This sequence joins TRBV7-9 and TRBJ2-7, with a tentative D call TRBD1 (5 bases). V shed 5 bases and J shed 3 bases, with 17 bases lying between them. The CDR3 is 15 residues long. CDR1 and CDR2 from the germline V gene are SEHNR and FQNEAQ (reference sequence). The DNA for the CDR3 is TGTGCCAGCAGCCTGAGTCAGACAGTGGTCTACGAGCAGTACTTC. Its translation is CASSLSQTVVYEQYF. The whole variable domain, filled in from reference TRBV7-9 and TRBJ2-7, reads DTGVSQNPRHKITKRGQNVTFRCDPISEHNRLYWYRQTLGQGPEFLTYFQNEAQLEKSRLLSDRFSAERPKGSFSTLEIQRTEQGDSAMYLCASSLSQTVVYEQYFGPGTRLTVT.

V usage is TRBV14 and J usage is TRBJ2-7; D unclear. The CDR3 covers 13 residues. Germline V gene data show CDR1 as SGHDN and CDR2 as FVKESK. Trimming removed 3 bases at V and 1 base at J, with 7 bases between. CDR3 amino acids: CASSHFPSYEQYF. The CDR3 region has the DNA TGTGCCAGCAGCCATTTTCCTTCCTACGAGCAGTACTTC.